The next 28 T cell receptor beta chains were all read from a single sample in a study of blood T cell repertoires in COVID-19. Clones were sequenced by immunoSEQ multiplex PCR, and TCRdb holds only the in-frame ones, with some missing. The sample includes 130,000 to 150,000 clones, around nine tenths seen only once; the top ten take roughly 4%. The sequencing sample was made of peripheral blood. The receptor set was obtained from a woman between 35 and 50 years old with acute or convalescent COVID-19.

The CDR3 DNA is TGCGCCAGCAGCTCCTTATACTCCGGGACAGCGAACACTGAAGCTTTCTTT. This gives the protein CASSSLYSGTANTEAFF. This chain joins TRBV5-1 and TRBJ1-1; 7 positions match TRBD1. V lost 3 bases and J lost 1; bases outside the gene matches: 12. Germline lookup yields CDR1 SGHRS and CDR2 YFSETQ. The CDR3 loop spans 17 amino acids.

CDR3 in DNA: TGTGCCAGCAGTCTTCCGGGACAGGGATACCAGCCCCAGCATTTT. Its translation: CASSLPGQGYQPQHF. The chain recombines TRBV6-2 or TRBV6-3 with TRBJ1-5; 9 bases map to TRBD1. Per the germline V gene, CDR1 is MNHEY and CDR2 is SVGEGT. V gave up 5 bases and J gave up 7 bases; unmatched junction bases: 9. This CDR3 comprises 15 residues.

The chain has TRBV5-1 and TRBJ1-1; D unresolved. The CDR3 has 14 residues. Trimming cost V 3 bases and J 6 bases, with 15 bases left between them. Germline V gene data show CDR1 as SGHRS and CDR2 as YFSETQ. The chain's CDR3 is CASSSPHLGAEAFF. As DNA, the CDR3 is TGCGCCAGCAGCTCTCCCCATCTCGGTGCTGAAGCTTTCTTT.

The chain couples TRBV5-1 to TRBJ1-1; 7 nucleotides match TRBD1. The CDR3 consists of 13 residues. Germline V gene sequence: CDR1 SGHRS, CDR2 YFSETQ. V dropped 7 bases and J dropped 4; count of bases not matched to a gene: 7. The CDR3 bases are TGCGCCAGCTCTAAGGGGGCGCGCACTGAAGCTTTCTTT. Its protein product is CASSKGARTEAFF.

The gene calls are TRBV5-1 and TRBJ2-5; 10 bases line up with TRBD2. The CDR3 runs to 17 residues. Per germline, CDR1 SGHRS and CDR2 YFSETQ. Germline trimming cut 4 bases from V and 2 bases from J; bases unmatched to any gene: 11. The CDR3 nucleotides read TGCGCCAGCAGCCTACCGATCGCTAGCGGGGGTCAAGAGACCCAGTACTTC. Protein product: CASSLPIASGGQETQYF. Full variable domain (missing parts from reference TRBV5-1 and TRBJ2-5): KAGVTQTPRYLIKTRGQQVTLSCSPISGHRSVSWYQQTPGQGLQFLFEYFSETQRNKGNFPGRFSGRQFSNSRSEMNVSTLELGDSALYLCASSLPIASGGQETQYFGPGTRLLVL.

This clone appeared a few times. The chain is built from TRBV5-6 and TRBJ2-3; TRBD2 matches 9 bases. J was trimmed by 3 bases and V by 1 base; bases with no gene match: 15. Germline V gene lookup returns CDR1 SGHDT and CDR2 YYEEEE. The CDR3 extends over 19 amino acids. The CDR3 DNA reads as TGTGCCAGCAGCTTGTCTTGGGCGCCGCTAGCGGGGACTACAGATACGCAGTATTTT. This gives the protein CASSLSWAPLAGTTDTQYF.

V gene TRBV18 combines with J gene TRBJ2-7; 7 nucleotides match TRBD1. The J segment lost 1 base and the V segment lost 1 base, leaving 4 bases of the junction unmatched. From germline, CDR1 is KGHSH and CDR2 LQKENI. This CDR3 contains 15 residues. CDR3 sequence reads: CASSPLGDSSYEQYF. CDR3 coding DNA: TGTGCCAGCTCACCACTAGGGGACAGTTCCTACGAGCAGTACTTC. The entire variable domain, with the rest obtained from reference TRBV18 and TRBJ2-7, is as follows: NAGVMQNPRHLVRRRGQEARLRCSPMKGHSHVYWYRQLPEEGLKFMVYLQKENIIDESGMPKERFSAEFPKEGPSILRIQQVVRGDSAAYFCASSPLGDSSYEQYFGPGTRLTVT.

The chain has TRBV4-2 and TRBJ1-1; 10 bases align to TRBD1. The CDR3 runs 15 residues. Germline trimming cut 1 base from V and 2 bases from J; bases unmatched to any gene: 1. CDR1 LGHNA and CDR2 YNFKEQ come from the germline V gene. In DNA form, the CDR3 reads TGTGCCAGCAGCCAAGGGGACAGGGGTAACACTGAAGCTTTCTTT. Translating it yields CASSQGDRGNTEAFF.

The chain has TRBV6-2 or TRBV6-3 and TRBJ2-7, with D maybe TRBD1 (5 bases). From germline, CDR1 is MNHEY and CDR2 SVGEGT. V was trimmed by 2 bases and J by 4 bases, leaving 18 bases between them. The CDR3 has 16 residues. CDR3 residues: CASSYPPGRVRYEQYF. CDR3 bases: TGTGCCAGCAGTTACCCCCCGGGCAGGGTCAGGTACGAGCAGTACTTC.

The V call is TRBV28, the J call TRBJ1-2; TRBD1 matches at 8 bases. The V gene end was trimmed by 7 bases and the J gene end by 4 bases; junction bases not matched to a gene: 5. The CDR3 totals 13 residues. Germline CDR1 reads MDHEN; CDR2 reads SYDVKM. The DNA for the CDR3 is TGTGCCAGCACCTTGACAGGGGTCTATGGCTACACCTTC. Residues: CASTLTGVYGYTF.

The chain couples TRBV4-3 to TRBJ1-2; TRBD1 aligns across 7 bases. There are 15 residues in the CDR3. Trimming removed 4 bases from V and 4 bases from J; junction bases left unmatched: 9. In germline, CDR1 is LGHNA, CDR2 YSLEER. The CDR3 bases are TGCGCCAGCAGCCTCTCGACAGGGAACAGCTATGGCTACACCTTC. This codes for CASSLSTGNSYGYTF.

The chain carries TRBV5-1 and TRBJ1-4; 7 positions match TRBD1. Germline lookup yields CDR1 SGHRS and CDR2 YFSETQ. The CDR3 is made up of 14 amino acids. V was clipped by 0 bases and J by 8 bases; unmatched bases: 4. The DNA of the CDR3 is TGCGCCAGCAGCTTGGTCTTAGGGGGCGAAAAACTGTTTTTT. Translating gives CASSLVLGGEKLFF.

The chain's CDR3 is CAWSVEGYGYTF. CDR3 DNA: TGTGCCTGGAGTGTAGAGGGTTATGGCTACACCTTC. The chain carries TRBV30 and TRBJ1-2; D uncertain. Germline V gene data show CDR1 as GTSNPN and CDR2 as SVGIG (reference sequence). V was shortened by 0 bases and J by 5 bases, with 7 bases between the two germline ends. The CDR3 runs 12 residues.

The chain links TRBV7-2 to TRBJ2-3, with TRBD1 matching over 8 bases. Germline lookup yields CDR1 SGHTA and CDR2 FQGNSA. The CDR3 has 15 residues. Unmatched junction bases numbered 2, after V lost 1 base and J lost 2 bases. CDR3 nucleotides: TGTGCCAGCAGCTTAGAGGGACAGGTCACAGATACGCAGTATTTT. Encoded protein: CASSLEGQVTDTQYF.

The V call is TRBV6-5, the J call TRBJ1-1, with D maybe TRBD1 (6 bases). Germline assignment: CDR1 MNHEY and CDR2 SVGAGI. CDR3 length: 15 residues. V lost 5 bases and J lost 8, with 21 bases in between. CDR3 in amino acids: CASSPTHAGTIEAFF. The DNA of the CDR3 is TGTGCCAGCAGTCCAACTCATGCAGGGACAATCGAAGCTTTCTTT.

CDR3 residues: CASSVEDSGSSEQYF. CDR3 bases: TGTGCCAGCAGCGTCGAGGATAGCGGTAGCTCCGAGCAGTACTTC. This chain joins TRBV9 and TRBJ2-7; D might be TRBD2 (6 bases). Trimming left V 2 bases short and J 6 bases short, with 18 bases between. The CDR3 loop spans 15 amino acids. Germline loops: CDR1 SGDLS, CDR2 YYNGEE.

This chain joins TRBV1 and TRBJ2-1; TRBD2 was called by the table and not checked on the DNA. TRBV1 corresponds to a pseudogene. CDR3 size: 15 residues. Here the CDR3 reads CTSSQWGGDNNEQFF. The CDR3 bases are TGCACCAGCAGCCAGTGGGGGGGCGACAACAATGAGCAGTTCTTC.

This clone occurred once. The CDR3 here is CAYSGTGNTGELFF. Written as DNA, the CDR3 is TGTGCATACTCCGGGACAGGGAACACCGGGGAGCTGTTTTTT. The rearrangement joins TRBV10-3 to TRBJ2-2; the match to TRBD1 covers 8 bases. The CDR3 runs 14 residues. Germline assignment: CDR1 ENHRY and CDR2 SYGVKD.

The chain uses TRBV7-2 and TRBJ2-2, with D unresolved. The germline V and J ends were trimmed by 1 base and 2 bases, with 8 bases remaining between them. Germline loops: CDR1 SGHTA, CDR2 FQGNSA. The CDR3 has 15 amino acids. CDR3 sequence: CASSLELSNTGELFF. The CDR3 DNA reads TGTGCCAGCAGCTTAGAACTATCTAACACCGGGGAGCTGTTTTTT.

The rearrangement links TRBV11-2 to TRBJ1-5, with D unresolved. V lost 1 base to trimming and J lost 6 bases, with 7 bases between them. The V gene's germline CDR1 is SGHAT and CDR2 FQNNGV. The CDR3 length is 13 residues. In nucleotides, the CDR3 is TGTGCCAGCAGCTTAGGAGGCAGTCAGCCCCAGCATTTT. This translates into CASSLGGSQPQHF.

Concerning this clone itself: Other DNA sequences in this sample translate to the same CDR3. The chain joins TRBV6-5 to TRBJ2-7; D remains ambiguous. V was cut by 0 bases and J by 3 bases, with 6 bases left in between. CDR1 is MNHEY, CDR2 SVGAGI, per germline. CDR3 length: 13 amino acids. CDR3 region: CASSYSRSYEQYF. The CDR3 nucleotides read TGTGCCAGCAGTTACTCCCGGAGCTACGAGCAGTACTTC.

The chain has TRBV19 and TRBJ1-2; TRBD1 is a possible D gene (5 bases). CDR1 and CDR2 from the germline V gene are LNHDA and SQIVND (reference sequence). The CDR3 loop spans 15 amino acids. Trimming took 6 bases from V and 5 from J, leaving 19 bases between them. This chain's CDR3 is CASRPRQLAGYGYTF. The CDR3 DNA follows: TGTGCCAGTAGACCTCGACAGTTAGCGGGGTATGGCTACACCTTC.

The V gene is TRBV28, the J gene TRBJ1-5; D not resolved. Germline CDR1 reads MDHEN; CDR2 reads SYDVKM. V was cut by 1 base and J by 1 base, with 8 bases left in between. This CDR3 is built from 15 residues. The CDR3, as DNA: TGTGCCAGCAGTTTATATAGCCAGAGCAATCAGCCCCAGCATTTT. It specifies CASSLYSQSNQPQHF.

The CDR3 DNA is TGCAGTGCTACCGTTCGAGAGACCCAGTACTTC. It is translated as CSATVRETQYF. J is TRBJ2-5 and V is TRBV20-1, with no clear D. CDR3 length: 11 residues. Trimming took off 4 bases at V and 4 bases at J, with 7 bases between the two ends. Germline lookup yields CDR1 DFQATT and CDR2 SNEGSKA (reference sequence).

The CDR3 loop is CASSFGLAGAPTLYF. CDR3 sequence (DNA): TGTGCCAGCAGCTTCGGACTAGCGGGTGCACCCACTTTGTACTTC. The chain uses TRBV11-2 and TRBJ2-7, with 11 positions matching TRBD2. The CDR3 loop spans 15 amino acids. With 3 bases clipped from V and 12 bases from J, the junction kept 13 bases outside the gene matches. Germline lookup yields CDR1 SGHAT and CDR2 FQNNGV.

V and J are TRBV4-2 and TRBJ1-4; D not certain. Germline CDR1 LGHNA, CDR2 YNFKEQ. This CDR3 region has 14 residues. V was cut by 0 bases and J by 12 bases, with 14 bases left in between. The CDR3 DNA is TGTGCCAGCAGCCAAGATCTAAGGGTGAGGGAACTGTTTTTT. Its translation: CASSQDLRVRELFF.

This chain uses TRBV14 with TRBJ2-7; 11 bases are a match to TRBD2. The CDR3 contains 15 residues. Trimming cost V 4 bases and J 1 base; bases outside gene matches: 3. In germline, CDR1 is SGHDN, CDR2 FVKESK. This CDR3 reads CASSPRTSGSYEQYF. The CDR3 bases are TGTGCCAGCAGCCCGAGGACTAGCGGGTCCTACGAGCAGTACTTC.

This clone has a handful of counts. J is TRBJ2-7 and V is TRBV12-3 or TRBV12-4, with D possibly TRBD2 on 5 matching bases. The V end lost 5 bases, the J end lost 4 bases, and 12 bases lay between the germline ends. This CDR3 has 13 amino acids. The CDR3: CASSPSRAYEQYF. As DNA, the CDR3 is TGTGCCAGCAGTCCCTCGCGGGCGTACGAGCAGTACTTC.